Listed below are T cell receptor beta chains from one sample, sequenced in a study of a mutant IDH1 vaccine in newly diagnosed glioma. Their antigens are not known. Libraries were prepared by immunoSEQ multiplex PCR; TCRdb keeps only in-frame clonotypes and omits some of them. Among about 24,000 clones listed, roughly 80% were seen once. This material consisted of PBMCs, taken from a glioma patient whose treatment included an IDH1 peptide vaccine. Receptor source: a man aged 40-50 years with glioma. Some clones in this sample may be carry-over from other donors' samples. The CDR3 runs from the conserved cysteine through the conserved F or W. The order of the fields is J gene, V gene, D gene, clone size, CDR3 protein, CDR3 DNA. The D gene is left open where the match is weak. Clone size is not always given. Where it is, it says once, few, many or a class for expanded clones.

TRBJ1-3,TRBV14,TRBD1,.,CASSRGTGGHGNTIYF,TGTGCCAGCAGCCGGGGTACAGGGGGCCATGGAAACACCATATATTTT
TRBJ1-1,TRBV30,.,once,CAWSVSGLGTEAFF,TGTGCCTGGAGTGTATCAGGGCTGGGTACTGAAGCTTTCTTT
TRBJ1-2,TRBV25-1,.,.,CASSDPTGSYGYTF,TGTGCCAGCAGTGATCCAACAGGGAGCTATGGCTACACCTTC
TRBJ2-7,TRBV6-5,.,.,CASSFSTESYEQYF,TGTGCCAGCAGTTTCTCAACAGAATCCTACGAGCAGTACTTC
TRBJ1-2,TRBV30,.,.,CASFYGASPEFYGYTF,TGTGCTTCTTTTTACGGCGCCTCCCCTGAGTTCTATGGCTACACCTTC
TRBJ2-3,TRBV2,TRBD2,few,CSGGAAFTDTQYF,TGCAGCGGGGGGGCCGCCTTCACAGATACGCAGTATTTT
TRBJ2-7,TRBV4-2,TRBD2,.,CASSQEGGGSSYEQYF,TGTGCCAGCAGCCAAGAAGGCGGGGGGAGCTCCTACGAGCAGTACTTC
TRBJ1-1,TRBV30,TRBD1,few,CAWGGQPLDEAFF,TGTGCCTGGGGGGGACAGCCGCTCGATGAAGCTTTCTTT
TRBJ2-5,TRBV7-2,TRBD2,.,CASSPPTSEGETQYF,TGTGCCAGCAGCCCCCCCACTAGCGAGGGAGAGACCCAGTACTTC
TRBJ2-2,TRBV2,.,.,CASSEWGGQGTGELFF,TGTGCCAGCAGTGAATGGGGTGGTCAGGGCACCGGGGAGCTGTTTTTT
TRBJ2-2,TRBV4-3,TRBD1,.,CASSQDWYRGSTGELFF,TGCGCCAGCAGCCAAGATTGGTACAGGGGATCCACCGGGGAGCTGTTTTTT
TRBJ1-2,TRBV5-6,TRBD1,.,CASSTRPGGKGYTF,TGTGCCAGCAGCACCCGACCAGGGGGGAAAGGCTACACCTTC
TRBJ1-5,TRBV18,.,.,CASSPPGTPSNQPQHF,TGTGCCAGCTCACCACCCGGGACACCCAGCAATCAGCCCCAGCATTTT